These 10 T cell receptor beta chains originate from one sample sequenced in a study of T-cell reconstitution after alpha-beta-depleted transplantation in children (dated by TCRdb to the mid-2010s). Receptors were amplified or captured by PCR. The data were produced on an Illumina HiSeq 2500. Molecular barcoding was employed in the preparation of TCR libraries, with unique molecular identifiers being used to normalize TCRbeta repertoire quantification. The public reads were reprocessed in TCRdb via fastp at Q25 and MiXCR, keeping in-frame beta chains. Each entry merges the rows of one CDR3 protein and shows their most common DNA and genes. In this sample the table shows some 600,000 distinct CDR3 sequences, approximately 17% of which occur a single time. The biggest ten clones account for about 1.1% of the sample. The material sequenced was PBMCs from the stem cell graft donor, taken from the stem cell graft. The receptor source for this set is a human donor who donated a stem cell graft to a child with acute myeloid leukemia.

As DNA, the CDR3 is TGTGCCAGCAGTTTCTATGCGGGGAGGCGCGAAAAACTGTTTTTT. Translated: CASSFYAGRREKLFF. The gene calls are TRBV6-2 or TRBV6-3 and TRBJ1-4; the D is unclear. CDR3 length: 15 residues. Germline lookup yields CDR1 MNHEY and CDR2 SVGEGT. V lost 4 bases and J 8 bases, leaving 17 bases between the germline ends.

Here the CDR3 reads CASTQAADTEAFF. CDR3 DNA sequence: TGTGCCAGCACCCAGGCGGCAGACACTGAAGCTTTCTTT. The chain couples TRBV13 to TRBJ1-1; D not certain. Looked up from germline, CDR1 is PRHDT and CDR2 is FYEKMQ (reference sequence). V gave up 7 bases and J gave up 3 bases, with 12 bases separating them. The CDR3 has 13 residues.

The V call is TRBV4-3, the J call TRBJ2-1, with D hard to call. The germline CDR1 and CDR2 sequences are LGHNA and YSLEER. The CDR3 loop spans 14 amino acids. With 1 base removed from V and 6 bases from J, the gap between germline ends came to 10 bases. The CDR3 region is CASSQVLGPNEQFF. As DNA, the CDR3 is TGCGCCAGCAGCCAAGTGTTAGGGCCCAATGAGCAGTTCTTC.

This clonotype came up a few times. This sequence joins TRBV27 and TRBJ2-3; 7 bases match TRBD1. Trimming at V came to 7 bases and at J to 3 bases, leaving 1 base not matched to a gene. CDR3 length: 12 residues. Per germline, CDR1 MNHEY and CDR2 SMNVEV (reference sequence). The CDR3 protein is CASKGATDTQYF. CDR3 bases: TGTGCCAGCAAGGGGGCTACAGATACGCAGTATTTT.

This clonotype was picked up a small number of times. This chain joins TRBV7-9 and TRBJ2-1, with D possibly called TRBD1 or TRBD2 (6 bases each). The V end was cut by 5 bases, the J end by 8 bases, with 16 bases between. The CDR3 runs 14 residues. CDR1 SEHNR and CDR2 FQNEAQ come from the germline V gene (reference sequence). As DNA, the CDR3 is TGTGCCAGCAGCGTAGGGGGGAAGGATCATGAGCAGTTCTTC. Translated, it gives CASSVGGKDHEQFF.

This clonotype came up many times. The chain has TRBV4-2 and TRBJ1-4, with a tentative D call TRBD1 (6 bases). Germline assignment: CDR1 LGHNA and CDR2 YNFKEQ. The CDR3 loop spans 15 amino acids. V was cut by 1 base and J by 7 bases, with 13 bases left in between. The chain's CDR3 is CASSQGDYRAEKLFF. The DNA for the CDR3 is TGTGCCAGCAGCCAAGGAGACTACAGGGCTGAAAAACTGTTTTTT.

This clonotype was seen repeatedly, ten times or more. The CDR3 reads CSATKQGGKLLSYEQYV. The CDR3 bases are TGCAGTGCTACAAAGCAGGGGGGAAAGCTATTGAGCTACGAGCAGTACGTC. V is TRBV20-1 and J is TRBJ2-7; D may be TRBD1 (7 bases). The CDR3 spans 17 residues. The germline V and J ends were trimmed by 4 bases and 3 bases, with 25 bases remaining between them. Germline loops: CDR1 DFQATT, CDR2 SNEGSKA (reference sequence).

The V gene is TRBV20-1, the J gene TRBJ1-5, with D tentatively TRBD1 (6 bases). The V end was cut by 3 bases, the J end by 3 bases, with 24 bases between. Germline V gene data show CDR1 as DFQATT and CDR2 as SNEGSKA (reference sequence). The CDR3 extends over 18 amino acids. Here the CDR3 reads CSASPRGRGRLNNQPQHF. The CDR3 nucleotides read TGCAGTGCTAGTCCTAGGGGCAGGGGACGGTTGAACAATCAGCCCCAGCATTTT.

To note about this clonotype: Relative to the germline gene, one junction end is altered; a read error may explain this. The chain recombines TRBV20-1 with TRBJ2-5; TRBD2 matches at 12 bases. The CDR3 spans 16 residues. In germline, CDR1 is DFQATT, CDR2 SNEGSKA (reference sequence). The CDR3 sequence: CCARDGTSGRTETQYF. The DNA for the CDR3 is TGCTGTGCTAGAGATGGGACTAGCGGGCGAACAGAGACCCAGTACTTC.

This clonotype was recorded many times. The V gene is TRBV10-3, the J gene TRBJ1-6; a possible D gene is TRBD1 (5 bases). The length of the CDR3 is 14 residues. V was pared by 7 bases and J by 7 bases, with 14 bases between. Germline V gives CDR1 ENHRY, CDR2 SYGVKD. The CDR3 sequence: CAITAHGGNSPLHF. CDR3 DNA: TGTGCCATCACTGCCCACGGGGGAAATTCACCCCTCCACTTT.